One and the same sample provided the 12 T cell receptor beta chains below, sequenced in a study of beta chain features in type 1 diabetes. Investigators reverse transcribed all isolated RNA, so they sequenced expressed TCRB transcripts. This table comes from immunoSEQ multiplex PCR, and its TCRdb copy is limited to in-frame clones, with some not included. The repertoire consists of around 240,000 clones, with 16% occurring once and the leading ten covering more than 0.075%. Their specific antigens are unknown. Notes on the study in general: Within each of all four CD4+ subsets, Type 1 diabetes patients had TCRB CDR3s that were moderately but significantly shorter.

The sequencing sample was made of naive CD4+ T cells from blood. These TCRs come from a man younger than 45 with type 1 diabetes.

This clone was observed a few times. The CDR3 spells CSALFDSYEQYF. The CDR3 DNA reads TGCAGCGCCCTATTTGATTCCTACGAGCAGTACTTC. The rearrangement uses TRBV29-1 and TRBJ2-7; no definite D call. The germline CDR1 and CDR2 sequences are SQVTM and ANQGSEA. V was shortened by 7 bases and J by 1 base, with 11 bases between the two germline ends. The CDR3 contains 12 residues.

This chain joins TRBV30 and TRBJ1-5; D may be TRBD1 (6 bases). Trimming removed 3 bases at V and 7 bases at J, with 16 bases between. This CDR3 is built from 14 residues. From germline, CDR1 is GTSNPN and CDR2 SVGIG (reference sequence). CDR3 protein: CAWRGPGANQPQHF. The CDR3 nucleotides are TGTGCCTGGAGAGGGCCAGGGGCGAACCAGCCCCAGCATTTT.

This clone has a handful of counts. The chain has TRBV10-3 and TRBJ1-5; 7 nucleotides align to TRBD1. The CDR3 has 14 residues. The V segment lost 6 bases and the J segment 9 bases; nucleotides outside the gene matches: 11. Per germline, CDR1 ENHRY and CDR2 SYGVKD. The CDR3 sequence: CAISRTGPQGPQHF. The CDR3, as DNA: TGTGCCATCAGCCGGACAGGTCCACAGGGGCCCCAGCATTTT.

V gene TRBV29-1 combines with J gene TRBJ2-7, with 8 nucleotides matching TRBD2. Germline V CDR1 and CDR2: SQVTM, ANQGSEA. This CDR3 has 14 amino acids. V lost 7 bases and J lost 2; bases outside the gene matches: 10. Written as DNA, the CDR3 is TGCAGCGGGATATTTAGCGGGAAGCCCTACGAGCAGTACTTC. Translating it yields CSGIFSGKPYEQYF.

The chain employs TRBV30 and TRBJ2-6; D may be TRBD1 (6 bases). Germline CDR1 is GTSNPN and CDR2 is SVGIG (reference sequence). The ends were cut back, 2 bases at V and 0 bases at J, with 14 bases in the middle. This CDR3 region has 17 residues. CDR3 in amino acids: CAWSLGGFFSGANVLTF. Here the CDR3 DNA reads TGTGCCTGGAGTCTAGGGGGATTTTTCTCTGGGGCCAACGTCCTGACTTTC.

With respect to this clone: Additional DNA sequences in this sample encode the identical CDR3. V usage is TRBV15 and J usage is TRBJ2-7, with TRBD1 matching 7 bases. The CDR3 spans 12 residues. CDR1 and CDR2 (germline): LNHNV, YYDKDF (reference sequence). V gave up 1 base and J gave up 6 bases; unmatched junction bases: 0. For the CDR3, the DNA is TGTGCCACCAGCAGAGGGGACAGCGAGCAGTACTTC. Residues: CATSRGDSEQYF.

The rearrangement joins TRBV15 to TRBJ2-1; TRBD1 agrees at 8 bases. J lost 5 bases, V lost 3 bases, and 0 bases had no gene match. This CDR3 spans 13 amino acids. Germline CDR1 reads LNHNV; CDR2 reads YYDKDF (reference sequence). CDR3 protein: CATSRGQDNEQFF. CDR3 nucleotide sequence: TGTGCCACCAGCAGGGGACAGGACAATGAGCAGTTCTTC. Complete variable domain (other parts from reference TRBV15 and TRBJ2-1): DAMVIQNPRYQVTQFGKPVTLSCSQTLNHNVMYWYQQKSSQAPKLLFHYYDKDFNNEADTPDNFQSRRPNTSFCFLDIRSPGLGDTAMYLCATSRGQDNEQFFGPGTRLTVL.

The rearrangement links TRBV5-4 to TRBJ2-7; TRBD1 matches 9 bases. Germline CDR1 reads SGHNT; CDR2 reads YYREEE (reference sequence). V lost 4 bases and J lost 1; bases outside the gene matches: 6. This CDR3 region has 15 residues. CDR3 DNA: TGTGCCAGCAGCGCCGCCGGGACAGGGTCCTACGAGCAGTACTTC. Its protein is CASSAAGTGSYEQYF.

In this sample, this clone turned up a few times. V is TRBV5-4 and J is TRBJ2-7; 9 positions match TRBD1. This CDR3 has 15 residues. The V segment lost 4 bases and the J segment 2 bases; nucleotides outside the gene matches: 7. Germline CDR1 and CDR2: SGHNT and YYREEE (reference sequence). This chain's CDR3 is CASSAGQGPAYEQYF. The CDR3 DNA follows: TGTGCCAGCAGCGCCGGACAGGGGCCCGCCTACGAGCAGTACTTC. Full variable domain (remainder filled in from reference TRBV5-4 and TRBJ2-7): ETGVTQSPTHLIKTRGQQVTLRCSSQSGHNTVSWYQQALGQGPQFIFQYYREEENGRGNFPPRFSGLQFPNYSSELNVNALELDDSALYLCASSAGQGPAYEQYFGPGTRLTVT.

The genes are TRBV6-1 and TRBJ2-7; D gene unclear. The V end was cut by 4 bases, the J end by 1 base, with 17 bases between. Germline V gives CDR1 MNHNS, CDR2 SASEGT. The CDR3 is 16 amino acids. DNA of the CDR3: TGTGCCAGCAGTGCAACCCTCAGTTCCCAGTCCTACGAGCAGTACTTC. Protein: CASSATLSSQSYEQYF.

This chain joins TRBV14 and TRBJ1-1; D is ambiguous. The CDR3 consists of 15 residues. Germline V gives CDR1 SGHDN, CDR2 FVKESK. V was pared by 1 base and J by 0 bases, with 9 bases between. CDR3 DNA sequence: TGTGCCAGCAGCCAAGTAGCATCGCTGAACACTGAAGCTTTCTTT. Translated, it gives CASSQVASLNTEAFF.

This rearrangement joins TRBV7-9 to TRBJ2-6; D gene unclear. The CDR3 runs to 17 residues. The ends were cut back, 2 bases at V and 2 bases at J, with 13 bases in the middle. From germline, CDR1 is SEHNR and CDR2 FQNEAQ (reference sequence). The CDR3 spells CASSLLGSNTGANVLTF. As DNA, the CDR3 is TGTGCCAGCAGCTTATTAGGATCAAACACTGGGGCCAACGTCCTGACTTTC.